This entry lists 29 T cell receptor beta chains sequenced from one sample in a study of graft-versus-host responses after intestinal transplantation. Produced via immunoSEQ multiplex PCR; TCRdb's table is partial and in-frame only. This sample has about 130,000 clones, with 80% to 95% found just once. These receptors have no identified antigens. The sequencing here drew on unstimulated CD4+ T cells sorted from spleen or lymph node cells, taken before intestinal transplant. All receptors come from a human donor who received an intestinal transplant.

The V call is TRBV11-3, the J call TRBJ2-1; D is unclear. Germline CDR1 and CDR2: SGHNT and YENEEA. The CDR3 spans 13 residues. The V end was cut by 5 bases, the J end by 6 bases, with 11 bases between. The DNA for the CDR3 is TGTGCCAGCAGCCCAAATACAGTCAATGAGCAGTTCTTC. Translation gives CASSPNTVNEQFF. Complete variable domain (other parts from reference TRBV11-3 and TRBJ2-1): EAGVVQSPRYKIIEKKQPVAFWCNPISGHNTLYWYLQNLGQGPELLIRYENEEAVDDSQLPKDRFSAERLKGVDSTLKIQPAELGDSAVYLCASSPNTVNEQFFGPGTRLTVL.

The genes are TRBV5-4 and TRBJ1-1; D remains unclear. Germline lookup yields CDR1 SGHNT and CDR2 YYREEE (reference sequence). The CDR3 extends over 15 amino acids. V gave up 1 base and J gave up 0 bases, with 10 bases separating them. CDR3 DNA: TGTGCCAGCAGCTTGTTTACAGCTCTGAACACTGAAGCTTTCTTT. Its protein product is CASSLFTALNTEAFF.

The rearrangement joins TRBV19 to TRBJ1-1; D not resolved. The length of the CDR3 is 15 residues. Trimming took 5 bases from V and 1 from J, leaving 14 bases between them. CDR1 is LNHDA, CDR2 SQIVND, per germline (reference sequence). The CDR3 spells CASSVRDWRNTEAFF. CDR3 DNA: TGTGCCAGTAGTGTTCGAGACTGGAGGAACACTGAAGCTTTCTTT.

The V gene is TRBV28, the J gene TRBJ2-1; 9 bases match TRBD2. V was clipped by 5 bases and J by 4 bases; unmatched bases: 6. CDR1 is MDHEN and CDR2 is SYDVKM in the germline V gene. This CDR3 is 15 amino acids long. CDR3 in DNA: TGTGCCAGCAGTCCGGCTAGCGGGGCTTACAATGAGCAGTTCTTC. Its protein is CASSPASGAYNEQFF.

The gene calls are TRBV6-6 and TRBJ2-5; weak D call: TRBD1 (8 bases). Matching the DNA end better, TRBJ2-7 makes the J call doubtful. CDR1 and CDR2 from the germline V gene are MNHNY and SVGAGI (reference sequence). The CDR3 is 14 amino acids. CDR3 protein: CASSPTGEGSEQYF. CDR3 in DNA: TGTGCCAGCAGTCCGACAGGGGAGGGCTCCGAGCAGTACTTC.

The chain couples TRBV7-3 to TRBJ2-2, with 7 bases matching TRBD1. This CDR3 is 15 amino acids long. The trim removed 5 bases at V and 0 bases at J, leaving 3 bases unmatched. Germline CDR1 is SGHTA and CDR2 is FQGTGA. The CDR3 loop reads CASSRDRANTGELFF. For the CDR3, the DNA is TGTGCCAGCAGCCGGGACAGAGCGAACACCGGGGAGCTGTTTTTT.

This clone occurred once. The genes are TRBV27 and TRBJ2-1; D uncertain. Germline CDR1 and CDR2: MNHEY and SMNVEV (reference sequence). The V gene lost 3 bases and the J gene lost 0 bases, with 6 bases spanning the gap. CDR3 length equals 14 residues. The CDR3 DNA reads TGTGCCAGCAGTTTCCGCTCCTCCTACAATGAGCAGTTCTTC. This gives the protein CASSFRSSYNEQFF.

This chain joins TRBV5-1 and TRBJ2-5, with D unresolved. Germline V gives CDR1 SGHRS, CDR2 YFSETQ. V was shortened by 0 bases and J by 4 bases, with 7 bases between the two germline ends. This CDR3 is built from 13 residues. The CDR3 DNA is TGCGCCAGCAGCTTGGGGTACGGAGAGACCCAGTACTTC. This translates into CASSLGYGETQYF.

This chain connects TRBV6-5 to TRBJ2-5, with a possible D match to TRBD1 (6 bases). This CDR3 is built from 14 residues. The V gene lost 2 bases and the J gene lost 5 bases, with 12 bases spanning the gap. Germline values: CDR1 MNHEY, CDR2 SVGAGI. CDR3 in DNA: TGTGCCAGCAGTTACGCCCTTGGGGGCGAGACCCAGTACTTC. Protein: CASSYALGGETQYF.

The chain employs TRBV7-9 and TRBJ1-5, with D tentatively TRBD1 (5 bases). Trimming pared 3 bases from V and 1 base from J, leaving 10 bases between. The V gene's germline CDR1 is SEHNR and CDR2 FQNEAQ (reference sequence). This CDR3 comprises 15 residues. The CDR3 nucleotides read TGTGCCAGCAGCTTTAGGGGAACAAGCAATCAGCCCCAGCATTTT. It codes for CASSFRGTSNQPQHF.

The CDR3 sequence: CASSYKGTQYF. The CDR3 DNA follows: TGTGCCAGCAGTTATAAGGGTACGCAGTATTTT. The chain is built from TRBV28 and TRBJ2-3, with D hard to call. Germline-derived CDR1 and CDR2 are MDHEN and SYDVKM. The CDR3 length is 11 residues. V was pared by 4 bases and J by 8 bases, with 7 bases between.

The chain carries TRBV29-1 and TRBJ2-1; D is undetermined. Between the trimmed V and J ends, which lost 6 bases and 2 bases, there was a span of 11 bases. CDR1 is SQVTM and CDR2 is ANQGSEA in the germline V gene. The CDR3 extends over 13 amino acids. The CDR3 DNA is TGCAGCGTCATAAGGGCGACCTACAATGAGCAGTTCTTC. The encoded protein is CSVIRATYNEQFF.

This rearrangement joins TRBV11-2 to TRBJ2-1; TRBD2 matches 8 bases. The germline CDR1 and CDR2 sequences are SGHAT and FQNNGV. Unmatched junction bases numbered 4, after V lost 4 bases and J lost 2 bases. The CDR3 runs to 15 residues. This CDR3 is CASSSRAGAYNEQFF. The CDR3 coding sequence is TGTGCCAGCAGCTCAAGAGCGGGAGCCTACAATGAGCAGTTCTTC.

The V gene is TRBV4-2, the J gene TRBJ2-4; D not resolved. This CDR3 has 13 residues. Trimming took off 6 bases at V and 0 bases at J, with 6 bases between the two ends. Germline V CDR1 and CDR2: LGHNA, YNFKEQ. CDR3 DNA sequence: TGTGCCAGCAGAGGCTCAGCCAAAAACATTCAGTACTTC. It encodes CASRGSAKNIQYF.

The rearrangement links TRBV5-6 to TRBJ2-6, with a tentative D call TRBD1 (5 bases). The germline gives CDR1 SGHDT, CDR2 YYEEEE. V dropped 4 bases and J dropped 0 bases, with 14 bases sitting between them. The length of the CDR3 is 17 residues. The CDR3 DNA reads as TGTGCCAGCAGCCTCAGACAGAGTCGCTCTGGGGCCAACGTCCTGACTTTC. It yields the protein CASSLRQSRSGANVLTF.

Concerning this clone itself: One end of the junction is discordant with germline, which a read error may explain. V gene TRBV11-2 combines with J gene TRBJ2-6, with a possible D match to TRBD1 (6 bases). Germline lookup yields CDR1 SGHAT and CDR2 FQNNGV. This CDR3 has 12 amino acids. The CDR3 nucleotides read TGTGCCAGCAGCCCAGGGGTCAACGTCCTGACTTTC. Protein sequence: CASSPGVNVLTF.

The chain is built from TRBV30 and TRBJ2-7; D gene uncertain. Trimming pared 3 bases from V and 5 bases from J, leaving 8 bases between. The CDR3 contains 11 residues. Germline V gives CDR1 GTSNPN, CDR2 SVGIG (reference sequence). The DNA for the CDR3 is TGTGCCTGGAGCCTTTTGCACGAGCAGTACTTC. The encoded protein is CAWSLLHEQYF.

The chain joins TRBV7-9 to TRBJ2-5; D may be TRBD1 or TRBD2 (5 bases each). Germline V CDR1 and CDR2: SEHNR, FQNEAQ (reference sequence). Deletions cut 1 base from V and 5 bases from J, with 8 bases between. The CDR3 totals 13 residues. Here the CDR3 reads CASSLGQRETQYF. CDR3 DNA sequence: TGTGCCAGCAGCTTAGGACAGCGGGAGACCCAGTACTTC.

The rearrangement links TRBV28 to TRBJ2-1; a possible D gene is TRBD2 (6 bases). There are 15 residues in the CDR3. Germline V CDR1 and CDR2: MDHEN, SYDVKM. Trimming took off 3 bases at V and 5 bases at J, with 14 bases between the two ends. CDR3 DNA: TGTGCCAGCAGTTTGGAGGCAGCGGGCAACAATGAGCAGTTCTTC. The encoded protein is CASSLEAAGNNEQFF.

This rearrangement joins TRBV12-5 to TRBJ2-3; the D is unclear. Trimming cost V 3 bases and J 0 bases, with 4 bases left between them. Germline V gene data show CDR1 as LGHNT and CDR2 as FRNRAP. The CDR3 sequence is 13 residues long. CDR3 region: CASGFGSTDTQYF. The DNA for the CDR3 is TGTGCTAGTGGTTTTGGCAGCACAGATACGCAGTATTTT.

This clone was seen a handful of times. The chain uses TRBV18 and TRBJ1-5, with 9 nucleotides matching TRBD1. The trim removed 2 bases at V and 1 base at J, leaving 3 bases unmatched. This CDR3 spans 16 amino acids. Germline CDR1 reads KGHSH; CDR2 reads LQKENI. The CDR3 region is CASSPSGQGSNQPQHF. The CDR3 DNA reads TGTGCCAGCTCACCAAGCGGACAGGGGAGCAATCAGCCCCAGCATTTT.

The CDR3 coding sequence is TGTGCCAGCAGCTTGACTCAGGGTTGGGGAGAGACCCAGTACTTC. The encoded protein is CASSLTQGWGETQYF. The chain has TRBV5-6 and TRBJ2-5; possibly TRBD1 for D (5 bases). Germline-derived CDR1 and CDR2 are SGHDT and YYEEEE. V was trimmed by 1 base and J by 4 bases, leaving 14 bases between them. The CDR3 is 15 residues long.

The chain recombines TRBV7-2 with TRBJ2-7; the D call may be TRBD1 or TRBD2 (5 bases each). The CDR3 contains 15 residues. The V gene's germline CDR1 is SGHTA and CDR2 FQGNSA. V shed 1 base and J shed 2 bases, with 12 bases lying between them. CDR3 residues: CASSLVSGTAYEQYF. As DNA, the CDR3 is TGTGCCAGCAGCTTAGTGTCCGGGACCGCCTACGAGCAGTACTTC.

In the case of this clone: This sample also contains other DNA sequences that code for the same CDR3. This chain links TRBV9 with TRBJ1-1; no reliable D call. In germline, CDR1 is SGDLS, CDR2 YYNGEE. The CDR3 covers 13 residues. V lost 1 base and J 2 bases, leaving 6 bases between the germline ends. The CDR3 coding sequence is TGTGCCAGCAGCGTATCAGGAAACACTGAAGCTTTCTTT. The encoded protein is CASSVSGNTEAFF.

V usage is TRBV2 and J usage is TRBJ2-5, with D possibly being TRBD1 or TRBD2 (5 bases each). Trimming took 2 bases from V and 5 from J, leaving 15 bases between them. From germline, CDR1 is SNHLY and CDR2 FYNNEI. This CDR3 has 15 residues. Here the CDR3 reads CASSESVGWGETQYF. For the CDR3, the DNA is TGTGCCAGCAGTGAAAGTGTGGGCTGGGGGGAGACCCAGTACTTC.

This CDR3 reads CASSPPARLAGPYNEQFF. The CDR3 region has the DNA TGTGCCAGCTCACCACCGGCCCGACTAGCGGGTCCCTACAATGAGCAGTTCTTC. J is TRBJ2-1 and V is TRBV18, with 10 nucleotides matching TRBD2. The CDR3 sequence is 18 residues long. Germline loops: CDR1 KGHSH, CDR2 LQKENI. V trimming: 0 bases; J trimming: 2 bases; junction bases outside the gene matches: 7. Filled out from reference TRBV18 and TRBJ2-1, the complete variable domain reads NAGVMQNPRHLVRRRGQEARLRCSPMKGHSHVYWYRQLPEEGLKFMVYLQKENIIDESGMPKERFSAEFPKEGPSILRIQQVVRGDSAAYFCASSPPARLAGPYNEQFFGPGTRLTVL.

J is TRBJ2-5 and V is TRBV7-3; 8 nucleotides match TRBD2. The V segment lost 1 base and the J segment 5 bases; nucleotides outside the gene matches: 6. The CDR3 covers 15 residues. Germline CDR1 reads SGHTA; CDR2 reads FQGTGA. CDR3 bases: TGTGCCAGCAGCTTAAATGCGGGAGGCCGGGAGACCCAGTACTTC. Translating it yields CASSLNAGGRETQYF.

CDR3 amino acids: CASSQNAGVDGELFF. The CDR3 region has the DNA TGTGCCAGCAGCCAAAATGCAGGGGTTGACGGGGAGCTGTTTTTT. J is TRBJ2-2 and V is TRBV7-7; D possibly corresponds to TRBD1 (6 bases). Germline CDR1 reads SSHAT; CDR2 reads FNYEAQ (reference sequence). V was shortened by 5 bases and J by 7 bases, with 17 bases between the two germline ends. CDR3 size: 15 residues.

CDR3 region: CASSPLTSGNYEQYF. As DNA, the CDR3 is TGTGCCAGCTCACCATTGACTAGCGGGAACTACGAGCAGTACTTC. The V and J genes are TRBV18 and TRBJ2-7; 11 bases match TRBD2. Germline CDR1 reads KGHSH; CDR2 reads LQKENI. This CDR3 comprises 15 residues. The V and J ends lost 2 bases and 3 bases, in that order; junction bases with no gene match: 3.